Below, 28 T cell receptor beta chains from the same sample are listed, as sequenced in a study of OX40 agonist ivuxolimab in advanced cancers. Sequencing used immunoSEQ multiplex PCR; TCRdb keeps in-frame clones, though not all of them. The sample lists about 31,000 clones; 75% to 90% were seen once. Material: CD4+ or CD8+ T cells sorted from blood, obtained in a trial of the OX40 agonist ivuxolimab. The receptor source for this set is an adult with an advanced solid tumor such as melanoma, head and neck, liver or kidney cancer.

Only one count was recorded for this clone. One end of the junction does not line up with germline, which may come from a read error. This chain uses TRBV9 with TRBJ2-3; possible D gene TRBD1, 6 bases. The length of the CDR3 is 13 residues. The germline gives CDR1 SGDLS, CDR2 YYNGEE. CDR3 sequence (DNA): TGTGCCAGCAGCGTTGGGGGCACAGATACACAGTATTTT. Protein: CASSVGGTDTQYF.

V is TRBV9 and J is TRBJ2-1; 10 bases line up with TRBD1. Losses at the gene ends were 4 bases for V and 9 bases for J; bases not matched to a gene: 7. CDR1 is SGDLS and CDR2 is YYNGEE in the germline V gene. The length of the CDR3 is 14 residues. As DNA, the CDR3 is TGTGCCAGCAGCCCCCAGGGACAGGGGAGTGAGCAGTTCTTC. Amino acids: CASSPQGQGSEQFF.

The genes are TRBV7-6 and TRBJ1-5, with D possibly TRBD1 on 5 matching bases. The CDR3 has 12 amino acids. V lost 1 base, J lost 7 bases, and 5 bases lay in between. Germline V gives CDR1 SGHVS, CDR2 FNYEAQ. In DNA, the CDR3 is TGTGCCAGCAGCTTAGGGGGCCAGCCCCAGCATTTT. Residues: CASSLGGQPQHF.

This clone was recorded a few times. Here the CDR3 reads CASSQGGGSNYEQYF. DNA of the CDR3: TGTGCCAGCAGCCAAGGTGGCGGGAGTAACTACGAGCAGTACTTC. J is TRBJ2-7 and V is TRBV7-8, with 7 bases that match TRBD2. There are 15 residues in the CDR3. The germline V gene has CDR1 SGHVS and CDR2 FQNEAQ. With 5 bases clipped from V and 3 bases from J, the junction kept 10 bases outside the gene matches.

In this sample, this clone turned up a few times. The rearrangement uses TRBV11-2 and TRBJ1-1; D ambiguous. The CDR3 length is 12 residues. CDR1 and CDR2 (germline): SGHAT, FQNNGV. The V end lost 2 bases, the J end lost 4 bases, and 5 bases lay between the germline ends. The CDR3: CASSLIVTEAFF. CDR3 in DNA: TGTGCCAGCAGCTTAATCGTCACTGAAGCTTTCTTT. The variable domain in full, completed from reference TRBV11-2 and TRBJ1-1, reads EAGVAQSPRYKIIEKRQSVAFWCNPISGHATLYWYQQILGQGPKLLIQFQNNGVVDDSQLPKDRFSAERLKGVDSTLKIQPAKLEDSAVYLCASSLIVTEAFFGQGTRLTVV.

This clone has a single count. J is TRBJ2-3 and V is TRBV7-3, with 8 bases lining up with TRBD2. The CDR3 extends over 16 amino acids. Germline assignment: CDR1 SGHTA and CDR2 FQGTGA. V lost 5 bases, J lost 2 bases, and 9 bases stayed unmatched. CDR3 sequence (DNA): TGTGCCAGCAGCGATATAGCGGGAAATTTCACAGATACGCAGTATTTT. Protein sequence: CASSDIAGNFTDTQYF.

The genes are TRBV29-1 and TRBJ1-2; D remains unclear. V dropped 3 bases and J dropped 8 bases, with 19 bases sitting between them. Germline V CDR1 and CDR2: SQVTM, ANQGSEA. The CDR3 consists of 14 residues. CDR3 in DNA: TGCAGCGTTGAGTACGGGGAGATACGAGAGGGCTACACCTTC. Translation: CSVEYGEIREGYTF.

The V and J genes are TRBV6-5 and TRBJ1-5, with unresolved D. This CDR3 has 13 residues. Germline V gives CDR1 MNHEY, CDR2 SVGAGI. The germline V and J ends were trimmed by 2 bases and 7 bases, with 9 bases remaining between them. The CDR3 loop reads CASSYGNGQPQHF. The CDR3 nucleotides are TGTGCCAGCAGTTACGGGAATGGCCAGCCCCAGCATTTT.

The J gene is TRBJ2-1, the V gene TRBV12-5; D might be TRBD2 (6 bases). This CDR3 has 15 residues. The germline V and J ends were trimmed by 0 bases and 10 bases, with 16 bases remaining between them. Germline CDR1 and CDR2: LGHNT and FRNRAP. Here the CDR3 DNA reads TGTGCTAGTGGTTTGGTCCACTCCCTCGGGGGAGAGCAGTTCTTC. This encodes CASGLVHSLGGEQFF.

The chain employs TRBV19 and TRBJ1-2; D not certain. The CDR3 spans 15 residues. Germline V gene data show CDR1 as LNHDA and CDR2 as SQIVND (reference sequence). The V end lost 5 bases, the J end lost 2 bases, and 15 bases lay between the germline ends. The CDR3 region is CASSERRAPNYGYTF. The CDR3 DNA reads as TGTGCCAGTAGTGAACGCCGGGCCCCAAACTATGGCTACACCTTC.

The chain couples TRBV4-1 to TRBJ1-5; D call uncertain. This CDR3 has 15 residues. The V gene's germline CDR1 is MGHRA and CDR2 YSYEKL. V lost 1 base to trimming and J lost 7 bases, with 14 bases between them. The CDR3 loop is CASSQVTGSRQPQHF. The CDR3, as DNA: TGCGCCAGCAGCCAAGTAACGGGTTCCCGGCAGCCCCAGCATTTT.

V is TRBV27 and J is TRBJ2-3; 9 nucleotides match TRBD2. This CDR3 has 15 residues. The J segment lost 4 bases and the V segment lost 1 base, leaving 3 bases of the junction unmatched. Germline CDR1 reads MNHEY; CDR2 reads SMNVEV (reference sequence). The CDR3 DNA follows: TGTGCCAGCAGTTTATGGGGCGGGAGGGCAGATACGCAGTATTTT. Translation: CASSLWGGRADTQYF.

The table lists this clone with a count of one. This chain connects TRBV5-4 to TRBJ1-6, with a weak D call TRBD1 (5 bases). Germline CDR1 reads SGHNT; CDR2 reads YYREEE (reference sequence). There are 14 residues in the CDR3. The V and J ends lost 2 bases and 9 bases respectively, with 12 bases between them. Here the CDR3 DNA reads TGTGCCAGCAGCTTCTCGGGGGTTGGTTCACCCCTCCACTTT. This codes for CASSFSGVGSPLHF.

This sequence joins TRBV29-1 and TRBJ1-1; 10 bases fit TRBD1. The germline V gene has CDR1 SQVTM and CDR2 ANQGSEA. After removal of 6 bases from V and 1 base from J, the junction contained 5 bases not matched to a gene. The CDR3 is 14 residues long. The CDR3 protein is CSVGTGAWNTEAFF. CDR3 sequence (DNA): TGCAGCGTCGGGACAGGGGCATGGAACACTGAAGCTTTCTTT.

This chain joins TRBV2 and TRBJ2-7; D is possibly TRBD1 or TRBD2 (5 bases each). Trimming removed 6 bases at V and 3 bases at J, with 21 bases between. CDR3 length: 16 amino acids. Germline V gene data show CDR1 as SNHLY and CDR2 as FYNNEI. As DNA, the CDR3 is TGTGCCAGCAGGGGACCTGCCGACAGCAGCTACTACGAGCAGTACTTC. Translating it yields CASRGPADSSYYEQYF.

This clone came up once. The rearrangement links TRBV7-6 to TRBJ2-7; D gene ambiguous. Trimming removed 1 base from V and 3 bases from J, with 4 bases in between. CDR3 length: 12 amino acids. Germline loops: CDR1 SGHVS, CDR2 FNYEAQ. CDR3 protein: CASSLDYYEQYF. The CDR3 DNA reads TGTGCCAGCAGCTTAGACTACTACGAGCAGTACTTC.

This clone counts as medium-sized. The chain recombines TRBV7-2 with TRBJ2-7, with a tentative D call TRBD1 (6 bases). The CDR3 spans 13 residues. The V end lost 7 bases, the J end lost 7 bases, and 17 bases lay between the germline ends. The V gene's germline CDR1 is SGHTA and CDR2 FQGNSA. Here the CDR3 reads CASTQRGGEEQYF. In DNA, the CDR3 is TGTGCCAGCACCCAACGTGGGGGCGAGGAGCAGTACTTC.

V usage is TRBV27 and J usage is TRBJ2-1; tentatively, D is TRBD2 (6 bases). CDR1 and CDR2 (germline): MNHEY, SMNVEV (reference sequence). CDR3 length equals 16 residues. V shed 5 bases and J shed 4 bases, with 18 bases lying between them. The CDR3 coding sequence is TGTGCCAGCAGTCTTTGGGGGGTTGGGGAGTACAATGAGCAGTTCTTC. Its translation is CASSLWGVGEYNEQFF.

The chain is built from TRBV12-1 and TRBJ2-3. TRBV12-1 is designated a pseudogene. The CDR3 is 12 amino acids. The CDR3 DNA sequence: TGTGCCAGCAGCTTTGAGGGGAGTACGCAGTATTTT. This translates into CASSFEGSTQYF.

The count of this clone is one. The genes are TRBV7-9 and TRBJ2-2; tentatively, D is TRBD2 (6 bases). The germline V and J ends were trimmed by 5 bases and 0 bases, with 10 bases remaining between them. There are 15 residues in the CDR3. The germline V gene encodes CDR1 SEHNR and CDR2 FQNEAQ (reference sequence). For the CDR3, the DNA is TGTGCCAGCAGCAGCAGGGACTCGAACACCGGGGAGCTGTTTTTT. Translated: CASSSRDSNTGELFF.

This chain uses TRBV27 with TRBJ1-5; D is uncertain. CDR1 and CDR2 from the germline V gene are MNHEY and SMNVEV (reference sequence). The CDR3 covers 13 residues. V gave up 3 bases and J gave up 2 bases, with 5 bases separating them. CDR3 in amino acids: CASSFRRNQPQHF. The DNA for the CDR3 is TGTGCCAGCAGTTTCAGGCGCAATCAGCCCCAGCATTTT.

This clone was observed a few times. This sequence joins TRBV25-1 and TRBJ2-2; possibly TRBD2 for D (6 bases). The CDR3 sequence is 13 residues long. V was trimmed by 1 base and J by 7 bases, leaving 7 bases between them. Germline V gives CDR1 MGHDK, CDR2 SYGVNS. The DNA for the CDR3 is TGTGCCAGCAGTGAATTGGAGGGCGGGGAGCTGTTTTTT. Translated: CASSELEGGELFF.

The CDR3 DNA is TGCGCCAGCAGCCAAGTACAGGGGGATCAGCCCCAGCATTTT. Amino acids: CASSQVQGDQPQHF. The chain links TRBV4-1 to TRBJ1-5; 8 nucleotides match TRBD1. V shed 1 base and J 5 bases; nucleotides not matched to a gene: 1. Germline assignment: CDR1 MGHRA and CDR2 YSYEKL. CDR3 size: 14 residues.

This clone has just a few counts. The chain combines TRBV2 with TRBJ1-1; possible D gene TRBD1, 5 bases. CDR3 length equals 11 residues. Germline V gives CDR1 SNHLY, CDR2 FYNNEI. V lost 8 bases, J lost 4 bases, and 8 bases lay in between. In DNA, the CDR3 is TGTGCCAGCGGACACCTCACTGAAGCTTTCTTT. Translation: CASGHLTEAFF.

The rearrangement joins TRBV9 to TRBJ2-5, with 8 bases aligning to TRBD2. V lost 5 bases to trimming and J lost 4 bases; unmatched junction nucleotides: 7. This CDR3 contains 14 residues. The germline CDR1 and CDR2 sequences are SGDLS and YYNGEE. CDR3 region: CASSREGGGETQYF. In nucleotides, the CDR3 is TGTGCCAGCAGTCGGGAGGGGGGCGGAGAGACCCAGTACTTC.

V is TRBV19 and J is TRBJ2-1, with D unresolved. Germline V gene data show CDR1 as LNHDA and CDR2 as SQIVND (reference sequence). CDR3 length: 11 amino acids. V lost 4 bases and J lost 7, with 5 bases in between. CDR3: CASSNLNEQFF. As DNA, the CDR3 is TGTGCCAGTAGTAACCTAAATGAGCAGTTCTTC.

The J gene is TRBJ2-2, the V gene TRBV5-1, with 9 bases fitting TRBD2. The CDR3 has 20 residues. Germline loops: CDR1 SGHRS, CDR2 YFSETQ. V dropped 1 base and J dropped 0; count of bases not matched to a gene: 13. Here the CDR3 DNA reads TGCGCCAGCAGCTTGAAAGCGGGAGGCAAACCCAGACCGAACACCGGGGAGCTGTTTTTT. Protein sequence: CASSLKAGGKPRPNTGELFF.

The CDR3 DNA is TGTGCCAGTAGTATGGGTGCCGGGCTCTACGAGCAGTACTTC. Residues: CASSMGAGLYEQYF. The chain joins TRBV19 to TRBJ2-7; D not resolved. V lost 3 bases and J lost 3, with 12 bases in between. This CDR3 comprises 14 residues. The germline gives CDR1 LNHDA, CDR2 SQIVND (reference sequence).